This T cell receptor beta chain originates from a study of cytomegalovirus exposure and HLA in healthy donors. Across the whole study: About 83 million unique TCRs from HLA-typed donors made up an early data release. Findings of the study overall: The likely explanation for a cluster of highly shared sequence variants was sequencing artifact. About 87% or about 30% of the time was how often most TCR beta V segments were productive, according to an earlier analysis.

Comments on this clone: The antigen is unknown.

These donors counted as nominally healthy when sampled, but unrecorded immune exposures were likely. A multiplex PCR was run with 60 Vbeta primers and 13 Jbeta primers. Clones were sequenced by immunoSEQ multiplex PCR, and TCRdb holds only the in-frame ones, with some missing. The data show some 150,000 clones, around nine tenths seen once. The V end lost 0 bases, the J end lost 7 bases, and 13 bases lay between the germline ends. The length of the CDR3 is 14 residues. Per germline, CDR1 LGHNT and CDR2 FRNRAP. The origin of this receptor is a woman aged 25 to 39 in good health and CMV-seronegative. Sequencing used PBMCs. V and J are TRBV12-5 and TRBJ2-7; D not resolved. CDR3 sequence reads: CASGLVLLPSEQYF. The CDR3 DNA sequence: TGTGCTAGTGGTTTGGTACTTCTGCCGTCTGAGCAGTACTTC.